Following are 23 T cell receptor beta chains from one sample sequenced in a study of blood T cell repertoires in COVID-19. Method: immunoSEQ multiplex PCR; TCRdb's copy keeps in-frame clones and lacks some. The repertoire consists of more than 300,000 clones, with around nine tenths occurring once and the leading ten covering less than 3.5%. The sample comprised peripheral blood. All receptors come from a young woman who had recovered from COVID-19.

V gene TRBV7-9 combines with J gene TRBJ1-4; 9 positions agree with TRBD1. Germline CDR1 and CDR2: SEHNR and FQNEAQ (reference sequence). Germline trimming cut 9 bases from V and 6 bases from J; bases unmatched to any gene: 2. The CDR3 contains 12 residues. The chain's CDR3 is CASGDRDEKLFF. As DNA, the CDR3 is TGTGCCAGTGGGGACAGGGATGAAAAACTGTTTTTT.

The V call is TRBV21-1, the J call TRBJ2-1; the table's D call, TRBD2, was not checked against the DNA. TRBV21-1 is designated a pseudogene. This CDR3 comprises 18 residues. The CDR3 region is CASSLTRGAAGAGNEQFF. Written as DNA, the CDR3 is TGTGCCAGCAGCCTAACCCGAGGAGCAGCGGGAGCGGGCAATGAGCAGTTCTTC.

This chain connects TRBV11-3 to TRBJ2-1, with D perhaps matching TRBD1 (5 bases). Trimming shortened V by 5 bases and J by 7 bases, and 18 bases separated the two germline ends. This CDR3 comprises 15 residues. CDR1 is SGHNT, CDR2 YENEEA, per germline. This chain's CDR3 is CASSPGRAGENEQFF. The CDR3 coding sequence is TGTGCCAGCAGCCCTGGCAGGGCCGGTGAGAATGAGCAGTTCTTC.

This chain joins TRBV7-8 and TRBJ1-2, with a weak D call TRBD1 (5 bases). CDR1 SGHVS and CDR2 FQNEAQ come from the germline V gene. With 5 bases removed from V and 4 bases from J, the gap between germline ends came to 20 bases. The CDR3 has 16 amino acids. The CDR3: CASSPPGAGISYGYTF. CDR3 sequence (DNA): TGTGCCAGCAGCCCCCCTGGGGCAGGGATCTCCTATGGCTACACCTTC.

V is TRBV19 and J is TRBJ2-6; 9 positions agree with TRBD1. Germline CDR1 reads LNHDA; CDR2 reads SQIVND (reference sequence). V dropped 1 base and J dropped 9; count of bases not matched to a gene: 16. The CDR3 loop spans 19 amino acids. CDR3 nucleotide sequence: TGTGCCAGTAGTATAGGACCTGACAGGGGGTATAGCGGAGGCAACGTCCTGACTTTC. Protein: CASSIGPDRGYSGGNVLTF.

V is TRBV5-1 and J is TRBJ2-3, with TRBD1 identical over 11 bases. V trimming: 4 bases; J trimming: 5 bases; junction bases outside the gene matches: 6. The CDR3 loop spans 15 amino acids. Germline V gene data show CDR1 as SGHRS and CDR2 as YFSETQ. CDR3 region: CASSVGTGGGDTQYF. The CDR3, as DNA: TGCGCCAGCAGCGTAGGGACAGGGGGTGGAGATACGCAGTATTTT.

The chain joins TRBV11-3 to TRBJ2-7, with 7 nucleotides matching TRBD1. The CDR3 length is 14 residues. V gave up 5 bases and J gave up 2 bases; unmatched junction bases: 6. The germline V gene encodes CDR1 SGHNT and CDR2 YENEEA. CDR3 residues: CASSPGTETYEQYV. The CDR3 region has the DNA TGTGCCAGCAGCCCAGGGACAGAAACCTACGAGCAGTACGTC.

The V call is TRBV20-1, the J call TRBJ2-2; D perhaps matches TRBD2 (6 bases). The CDR3 has 13 residues. The germline V gene encodes CDR1 DFQATT and CDR2 SNEGSKA (reference sequence). Between the trimmed V and J ends, which lost 3 bases and 4 bases, there was a span of 9 bases. CDR3 loop: CSASHGSTGELFF. The CDR3 DNA reads TGCAGTGCTAGTCACGGGAGCACCGGGGAGCTGTTTTTT.

The genes are TRBV11-3 and TRBJ2-1; 8 bases match TRBD2. CDR3 length equals 15 residues. Unmatched junction bases numbered 8, after V lost 5 bases and J lost 5 bases. The V gene's germline CDR1 is SGHNT and CDR2 YENEEA. The CDR3 region is CASSPGGLGNNEQFF. CDR3 DNA sequence: TGTGCCAGCAGCCCGGGGGGACTAGGCAACAATGAGCAGTTCTTC.

This clone showed up just once. This rearrangement joins TRBV24-1 to TRBJ2-1, with 9 nucleotides matching TRBD2. The germline CDR1 and CDR2 sequences are KGHDR and SFDVKD. The J segment lost 8 bases and the V segment lost 4 bases, leaving 11 bases of the junction unmatched. CDR3 length: 16 residues. The CDR3 coding sequence is TGTGCCACCAGTGAGGAAATAGCGGGAGTGATTCATGAGCAGTTCTTC. As protein: CATSEEIAGVIHEQFF.

J is TRBJ2-3 and V is TRBV5-6; 7 nucleotides agree with TRBD1. After removal of 4 bases from V and 3 bases from J, the junction contained 8 bases not matched to a gene. The CDR3 extends over 15 amino acids. CDR1 SGHDT and CDR2 YYEEEE come from the germline V gene. In DNA, the CDR3 is TGTGCCAGCAGCCCGGGACAGTCGGTAACAGATACGCAGTATTTT. It codes for CASSPGQSVTDTQYF.

CDR3 region: CASSQGLGYTF. The DNA for the CDR3 is TGTGCCAGCAGCCAAGGGCTTGGCTACACCTTC. The chain is built from TRBV3-1 (or the pseudogene TRBV3-2) and TRBJ1-2, with D unresolved. CDR1 and CDR2 from the germline V gene are LGHDT and YNNKEL (reference sequence). The CDR3 extends over 11 amino acids. The germline V and J ends were trimmed by 1 base and 7 bases, with 4 bases remaining between them.

The chain links TRBV6-5 to TRBJ1-3; possible D gene TRBD1, 6 bases. This CDR3 spans 16 amino acids. Looked up from germline, CDR1 is MNHEY and CDR2 is SVGAGI. The V gene lost 0 bases and the J gene lost 4 bases, with 13 bases spanning the gap. The CDR3 DNA sequence: TGTGCCAGCAGTTACTCTCATACAGGGTCAGGAAACACCATATATTTT. Protein product: CASSYSHTGSGNTIYF.

A word on this clone: Additional DNA sequences in this sample encode the identical CDR3. This sequence joins TRBV5-1 and TRBJ2-1; 9 nucleotides agree with TRBD1. V was clipped by 2 bases and J by 1 base; unmatched bases: 1. The CDR3 sequence is 15 residues long. Germline loops: CDR1 SGHRS, CDR2 YFSETQ. CDR3 protein: CASSLGQGSYNEQFF. The CDR3 DNA follows: TGCGCCAGCAGCTTAGGACAGGGGTCCTACAATGAGCAGTTCTTC.

The chain combines TRBV5-4 with TRBJ2-1, with D uncertain. Trimming shortened V by 2 bases and J by 8 bases, and 11 bases separated the two germline ends. This CDR3 is 13 amino acids long. The germline V gene encodes CDR1 SGHNT and CDR2 YYREEE (reference sequence). The CDR3 DNA follows: TGTGCCAGCAGCTTACCAGGTATTGATGAGCAGTTCTTC. This codes for CASSLPGIDEQFF.

The chain is built from TRBV29-1 and TRBJ1-2; the match to TRBD1 covers 7 bases. Trimming cost V 8 bases and J 3 bases; bases outside gene matches: 6. The CDR3 has 12 residues. Per the germline V gene, CDR1 is SQVTM and CDR2 is ANQGSEA. The CDR3 is CSTGQAHYGYTF. The CDR3 bases are TGCAGCACTGGACAGGCCCACTATGGCTACACCTTC.

This clone was found once. The rearrangement links TRBV30 to TRBJ1-4; D is ambiguous. CDR1 and CDR2 (germline): GTSNPN, SVGIG (reference sequence). There are 13 residues in the CDR3. Trimming removed 4 bases from V and 4 bases from J, with 10 bases in between. This CDR3 reads CAWKTGVNEKLFF. CDR3 in DNA: TGTGCCTGGAAGACGGGAGTTAATGAAAAACTGTTTTTT.

The chain has TRBV7-9 and TRBJ1-4; D perhaps matches TRBD1 (5 bases). The CDR3 contains 18 residues. With 0 bases removed from V and 0 bases from J, the gap between germline ends came to 14 bases. Germline V gives CDR1 SEHNR, CDR2 FQNEAQ (reference sequence). The CDR3 DNA reads as TGTGCCAGCAGCTTAGCCAGGGTCGCGATATCAACTAATGAAAAACTGTTTTTT. Translated: CASSLARVAISTNEKLFF.

The rearrangement uses TRBV2 and TRBJ1-1, with a weak D call TRBD1 (5 bases). Germline V CDR1 and CDR2: SNHLY, FYNNEI. The CDR3 loop spans 13 amino acids. Trimming removed 3 bases from V and 4 bases from J, with 9 bases in between. This CDR3 reads CASSDQGITEAFF. The CDR3 nucleotides are TGTGCCAGCAGTGATCAGGGTATCACTGAAGCTTTCTTT.

The chain joins TRBV6-2 or TRBV6-3 to TRBJ2-2; no clear D gene. This CDR3 has 13 amino acids. V was shortened by 5 bases and J by 6 bases, with 10 bases between the two germline ends. The germline V gene has CDR1 MNHEY and CDR2 SVGEGT. Here the CDR3 DNA reads TGTGCCAGCAGTCCCCTCCGCGCCGGGGAGCTGTTTTTT. Its protein product is CASSPLRAGELFF.

The DNA of the CDR3 is TGTGCCAGCAGCGTATTGTGGGAGGGCGTCACCGGGGAGCTGTTTTTT. It specifies CASSVLWEGVTGELFF. V is TRBV9 and J is TRBJ2-2; 7 bases are a match to TRBD2. This CDR3 has 16 residues. Germline lookup yields CDR1 SGDLS and CDR2 YYNGEE. V shed 1 base and J 4 bases; nucleotides not matched to a gene: 7.

The gene calls are TRBV18 and TRBJ1-4; D possibly corresponds to TRBD1 (6 bases). The CDR3 runs 14 residues. V was pared by 2 bases and J by 6 bases, with 10 bases between. CDR1 and CDR2 from the germline V gene are KGHSH and LQKENI. CDR3 nucleotide sequence: TGTGCCAGCTCACCAGGGGGCGCAGATGAAAAACTGTTTTTT. It is translated as CASSPGGADEKLFF.

J is TRBJ1-2 and V is TRBV23-1; possibly TRBD1 for D (5 bases). TRBV23-1 is treated as an ORF (open reading frame) with a function not yet certain. This CDR3 contains 15 residues. Trimming left V 3 bases short and J 3 bases short, with 14 bases between. The CDR3 region has the DNA TGCGCCAGCAGTCAGGAGGGAGGGGACCACTATGGCTACACCTTC. This encodes CASSQEGGDHYGYTF.